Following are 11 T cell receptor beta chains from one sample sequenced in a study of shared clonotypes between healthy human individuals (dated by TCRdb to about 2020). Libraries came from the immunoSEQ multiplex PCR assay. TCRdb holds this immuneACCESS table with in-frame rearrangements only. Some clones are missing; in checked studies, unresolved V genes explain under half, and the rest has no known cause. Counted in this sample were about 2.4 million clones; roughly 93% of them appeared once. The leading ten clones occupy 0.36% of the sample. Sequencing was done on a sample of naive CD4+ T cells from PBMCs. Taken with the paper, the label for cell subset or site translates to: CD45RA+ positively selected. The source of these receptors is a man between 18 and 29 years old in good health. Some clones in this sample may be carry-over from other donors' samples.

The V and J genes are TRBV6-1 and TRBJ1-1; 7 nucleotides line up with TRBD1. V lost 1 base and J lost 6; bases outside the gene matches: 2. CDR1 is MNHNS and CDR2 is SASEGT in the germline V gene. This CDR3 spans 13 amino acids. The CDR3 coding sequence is TGTGCCAGCAGTGAAGGGCAGGGGGCTGAAGCTTTCTTT. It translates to CASSEGQGAEAFF.

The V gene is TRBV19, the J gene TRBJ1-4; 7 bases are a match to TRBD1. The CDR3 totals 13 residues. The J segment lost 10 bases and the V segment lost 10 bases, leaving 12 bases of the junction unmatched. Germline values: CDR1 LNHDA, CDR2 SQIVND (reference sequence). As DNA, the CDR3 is TGTGCCACCTCTGAGGACAGGCGAAGAAAACTGTTTTTT. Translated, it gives CATSEDRRRKLFF.

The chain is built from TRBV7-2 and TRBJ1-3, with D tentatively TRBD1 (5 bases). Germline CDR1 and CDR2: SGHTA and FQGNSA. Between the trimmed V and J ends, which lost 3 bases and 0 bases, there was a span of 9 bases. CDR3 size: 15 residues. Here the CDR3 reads CASSLGTVSGNTIYF. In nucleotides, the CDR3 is TGTGCCAGCAGCTTGGGGACTGTCTCTGGAAACACCATATATTTT.

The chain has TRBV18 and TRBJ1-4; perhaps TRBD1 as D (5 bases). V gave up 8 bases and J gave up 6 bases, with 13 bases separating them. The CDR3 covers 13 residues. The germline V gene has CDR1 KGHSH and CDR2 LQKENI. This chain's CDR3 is CASPGHLDEKLFF. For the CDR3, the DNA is TGTGCCAGCCCGGGGCACCTTGATGAAAAACTGTTTTTT.

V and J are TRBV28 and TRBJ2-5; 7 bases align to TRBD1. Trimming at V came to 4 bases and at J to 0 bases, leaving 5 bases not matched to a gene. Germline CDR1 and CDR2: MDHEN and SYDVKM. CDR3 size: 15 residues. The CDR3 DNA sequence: TGTGCCAGCAGTTCCCCGGACAGGTACCAAGAGACCCAGTACTTC. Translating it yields CASSSPDRYQETQYF.

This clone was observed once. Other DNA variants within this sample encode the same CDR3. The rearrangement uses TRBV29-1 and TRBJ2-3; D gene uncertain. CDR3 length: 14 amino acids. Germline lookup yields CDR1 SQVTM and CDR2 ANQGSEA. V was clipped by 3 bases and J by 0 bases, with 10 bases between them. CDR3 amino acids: CSVEGRPSTDTQYF. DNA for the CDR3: TGCAGCGTTGAGGGCCGGCCTAGCACAGATACGCAGTATTTT.

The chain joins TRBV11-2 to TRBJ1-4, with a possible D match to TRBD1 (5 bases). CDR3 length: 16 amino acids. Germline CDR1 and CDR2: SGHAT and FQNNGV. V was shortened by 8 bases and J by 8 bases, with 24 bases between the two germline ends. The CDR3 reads CASGSSPGPGWEKLFF. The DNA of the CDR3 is TGTGCCAGCGGTTCTTCACCAGGGCCGGGTTGGGAAAAACTGTTTTTT.

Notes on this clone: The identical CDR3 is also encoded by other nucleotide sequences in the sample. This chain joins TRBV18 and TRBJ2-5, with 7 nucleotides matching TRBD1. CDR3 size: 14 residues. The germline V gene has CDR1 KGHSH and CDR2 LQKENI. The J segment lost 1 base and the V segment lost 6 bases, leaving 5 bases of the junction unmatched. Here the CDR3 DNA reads TGTGCCAGCTCCCTAGGACAGGCCCAAGAGACCCAGTACTTC. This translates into CASSLGQAQETQYF.

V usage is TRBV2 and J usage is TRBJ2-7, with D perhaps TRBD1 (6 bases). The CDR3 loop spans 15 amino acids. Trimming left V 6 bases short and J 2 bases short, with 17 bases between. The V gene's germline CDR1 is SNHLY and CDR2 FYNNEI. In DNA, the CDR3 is TGTGCCAGCAGAACCAACAGGGATGGCGCCTACGAGCAGTACTTC. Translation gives CASRTNRDGAYEQYF.

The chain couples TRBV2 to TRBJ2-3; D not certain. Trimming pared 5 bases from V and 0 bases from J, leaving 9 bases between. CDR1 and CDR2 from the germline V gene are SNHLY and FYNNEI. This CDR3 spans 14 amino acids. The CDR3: CASSLAQSTDTQYF. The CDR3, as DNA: TGTGCCAGCAGTCTGGCTCAAAGCACAGATACGCAGTATTTT.

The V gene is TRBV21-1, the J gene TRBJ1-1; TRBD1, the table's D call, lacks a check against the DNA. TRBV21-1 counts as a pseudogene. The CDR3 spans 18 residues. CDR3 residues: CASSNEGPDRAGNTEAFF. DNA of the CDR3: TGTGCCAGCAGCAACGAGGGCCCAGACAGGGCCGGTAACACTGAAGCTTTCTTT.